This T cell receptor (beta chain) is from a study of blood T cell repertoires in COVID-19. Participant ages covered about 18 to 100 years across approximately 25 US areas. Donors in Cohort 3 counted as recovered after two negative PCRs, clearance, or symptom resolution. In the study's own analysis: How many nucleated cells were present was estimated from reference gene primer amplification. TCRdb's copy holds only in-frame clones and misses some; the assay was immunoSEQ multiplex PCR. The V and J calls and clone size come from that table; D and trimming were worked out from the DNA. The sample gives about 220,000 clones, roughly 84% of which show up once; around 6.5% is in the top ten. This clone was seen once. Looked up from germline, CDR1 is SGHRS and CDR2 is YFSETQ. V lost 1 base, J lost 6 bases, and 8 bases lay in between. The CDR3 spans 14 residues.

This clonotype was sampled from a woman aged 40 to 50 who had recovered from COVID-19. The source material was PBMCs or T cells enriched from blood (not recorded which). The chain carries TRBV5-1 and TRBJ1-6; D perhaps matches TRBD1 (6 bases). CDR3 coding DNA: TGCGCCAGCAGCTTGACAGGGCTTAATTCACCCCTCCACTTT. Amino acid sequence: CASSLTGLNSPLHF. Full variable domain (missing parts from reference TRBV5-1 and TRBJ1-6): KAGVTQTPRYLIKTRGQQVTLSCSPISGHRSVSWYQQTPGQGLQFLFEYFSETQRNKGNFPGRFSGRQFSNSRSEMNVSTLELGDSALYLCASSLTGLNSPLHFGNGTRLTVT.